This T cell receptor (beta chain) stems from a study of Ad26.COV2.S vaccination and SARS-CoV-2 variants. Study overall: Of the COV1001 trial arms, the Ad26.COV2.S arm included the donor. Ad26.COV2.S, an intramuscular injection, was given once or twice 56 days apart.

Regarding this clone: Antigen: not known.

Documented treatment: 15 to 20 received Ad26.COV2.S at low or high dose, single or two shots; 5 received placebo; per-sample allocation not given. The samples were gathered on day 63 after the first injection of vaccine or placebo. Boston hosted the donor, who was an adult aged 18-55 years. Study-wide points: Post-vaccination breadth of spike-specific CD8+ and CD4+ T cell responses was reportedly substantial.

TCRdb's copy holds only in-frame clones and misses some; the assay was immunoSEQ multiplex PCR. Of over 350,000 clones listed, approximately 90% were seen once; the top ten hold about 3.6%. The germline CDR1 and CDR2 sequences are SGHKS and YYEKEE (reference sequence). The CDR3 totals 15 residues. Losses at the gene ends were 1 base for V and 11 bases for J; bases not matched to a gene: 7. The receptor was derived from a person between 18 and 65 years old who received the Ad26.COV2.S COVID-19 vaccine or a placebo. The sample consisted of peripheral blood, taken in a trial of Ad26.COV2.S vaccine versus placebo. This chain joins TRBV5-5 and TRBJ1-4, with 11 bases matching TRBD1. CDR3 DNA: TGTGCCAGCAGCTTGCCTGGACAGGGGGCGCGGAAACTGTTTTTT. Translating gives CASSLPGQGARKLFF.